This is a list of T cell receptor beta chains from one sample in a study of CD8+CD57+ T cells in acquired aplastic anemia. MiXCR was run by TCRdb on the reads, yielding one entry per CDR3 protein. The sample has around 160,000 distinct CDR3 sequences; roughly 48% are singletons. The sample was sorted CD4+, CD8+, or CD8+CD57+ T cells (not recorded which) from PBMCs. These receptors came from a human donor with aplastic anemia. The CDR3 runs from the conserved cysteine through the conserved F or W. The order of the fields is clone size, V gene, J gene, D gene, CDR3 protein, CDR3 DNA. A D gene is named only where the DNA matches it firmly. Where a row states a size, it is once, few, many or the class of an expanded clone; other rows omit it.

-	TRBV2	TRBJ1-6	TRBD1	CASSGTGDSPLHF	TGTGCCAGCAGTGGGACAGGGGACTCACCCCTCCACTTT
-	TRBV7-2	TRBJ1-2	TRBD1	CASSGTGDYGYTF	TGTGCCAGCAGTGGGACAGGTGACTATGGCTACACCTTC
-	TRBV15	TRBJ1-3	-	CATSKDPSGNTIYF	TGTGCCACCAGCAAAGACCCCTCTGGAAACACCATATATTTT
-	TRBV27	TRBJ2-3	-	CASSLSLLGRDTQYF	TGTGCCAGCAGTTTATCTCTGCTGGGGCGCGATACGCAGTATTTT
-	TRBV5-1	TRBJ1-1	-	CASSEDPEWDTEAFF	TGCGCCAGCAGCGAGGACCCCGAGTGGGACACTGAAGCTTTCTTT
-	TRBV28	TRBJ2-5	-	CASSLFGRGEETQYF	TGTGCCAGCAGTTTATTTGGCAGGGGGGAAGAGACCCAGTACTTC
-	TRBV19	TRBJ1-4	-	CASRIRSEKLFF	TGTGCCAGTAGAATACGGAGCGAAAAATTGTTTTTT
many	TRBV7-2	TRBJ1-2	-	CASSRVGGIYGYTF	TGTGCCAGCAGCCGGGTTGGGGGTATATATGGCTACACCTTC
many	TRBV18	TRBJ1-6	-	CASSPARAHNSPLHF	TGTGCCAGCTCACCAGCCCGGGCCCATAATTCACCCCTCCACTTT
many	TRBV5-1	TRBJ2-3	TRBD2	CASSLGTSGGTDTQYF	TGCGCCAGCAGCCTAGGGACTAGCGGAGGCACAGATACGCAGTATTTT
-	TRBV20-1	TRBJ1-6	-	CSARGGGAEYSPLHF	TGCAGTGCTAGAGGTGGAGGTGCAGAGTATTCACCCCTCCACTTT
-	TRBV10-3	TRBJ2-7	-	CAISEGYTTYEQYF	TGTGCCATCAGTGAGGGGTACACTACCTACGAGCAGTACTTC
once	TRBV24-1	TRBJ1-1	-	CATRLTDTTEAFF	TGTGCCACCAGACTAACTGACACCACTGAAGCTTTCTTT
many	TRBV7-9	TRBJ1-2	-	CASSAGGRRSGYTF	TGTGCCAGCAGCGCGGGAGGCCGCCGGTCGGGCTACACCTTC
-	TRBV29-1	TRBJ2-2	-	CSVRTGRDRGAVF	TGCAGCGTACGGACAGGGAGGGACCGGGGAGCTGTTTTT
-	TRBV2	TRBJ2-5	TRBD2	CASTDRPRTSGQETQYF	TGTGCCAGCACCGACCGGCCCCGGACTAGCGGACAAGAGACCCAGTACTTC